These T cell receptor beta chains were read from a single sample in a study of blood T cell repertoires in COVID-19. TCRdb keeps only in-frame clones here, not all; method: immunoSEQ multiplex PCR. The table lists around 130,000 clones, around 82% of them singletons, with about 1.3% in the top ten. The sequencing input was peripheral blood. These receptors were taken from a man in his sixties with acute or convalescent COVID-19. Each CDR3 is given with its conserved first and last residue. The D gene is left open where the match is weak. Rows give clone size only sometimes, using once, few, many, or a class for an expanded clone.

clone size,J gene,D gene,V gene,CDR3 DNA,CDR3 protein
NA,TRBJ1-3,NA,TRBV30,TGTGCCTGGAGTGTACTTAGGGGGAGTGAGGCTGGAAACACCATATATTTT,CAWSVLRGSEAGNTIYF
NA,TRBJ1-5,TRBD1,TRBV9,TGTGCCAGCAGCGTAAGTGGACAGGGAGTGCAGCCCCAGCATTTT,CASSVSGQGVQPQHF
NA,TRBJ1-5,TRBD1,TRBV24-1,TGTGCCACCAGTGATGTTAGACAGGGCGACAATCAGCCCCAGCATTTT,CATSDVRQGDNQPQHF
NA,TRBJ2-2,TRBD1,TRBV5-4,TGTGCCAGCAGCTTGGCAGGGGGAACCGGGGAGCTGTTTTTT,CASSLAGGTGELFF
NA,TRBJ2-7,TRBD1,TRBV12-3/TRBV12-4,TGTGCCAGCAGTTTACAGGGGGCTTACGAGCAGTACTTC,CASSLQGAYEQYF
NA,TRBJ1-1,TRBD1,TRBV5-1,TGCGCCAGCAGCGTCACCGGGACAGCGAACACTGAAGCTTTCTTT,CASSVTGTANTEAFF
NA,TRBJ1-2,TRBD1,TRBV3-1/TRBV3-2,TGTGCCAGCAGCCTCAACAGGGGAGCTAACTATGGCTACACCTTC,CASSLNRGANYGYTF
NA,TRBJ2-2,NA,TRBV7-3,TGTGCCAGCAGCTTAACAAGAGCGGGGAACACCGGGGAGCTGTTTTTT,CASSLTRAGNTGELFF
once,TRBJ2-2,TRBD2,TRBV5-5,TGTGCCAGCAGCTACTCGGGACTAGCGGGGGCGAACACCGGGGAGCTGTTTTTT,CASSYSGLAGANTGELFF
NA,TRBJ2-3,TRBD1,TRBV11-3,TGTGCCAGCAGCTTAGGACAGGGGACAGATACGCAGTATTTT,CASSLGQGTDTQYF
once,TRBJ2-1,TRBD1,TRBV29-1,TGCAGCGCAAGGTCGGGACAGGGGTACAATGAGCAGTTCTTC,CSARSGQGYNEQFF
NA,TRBJ2-7,TRBD1,TRBV18,TGTGCCAGCTCACCCTCCGGGACAGGTTTTTACGAGCAGTACTTC,CASSPSGTGFYEQYF
NA,TRBJ1-4,NA,TRBV5-1,TGCGCCAGCAGCTTGGAAGGGACTGGCGTCATTGAAAAACTGTTTTTT,CASSLEGTGVIEKLFF
NA,TRBJ2-5,TRBD1,TRBV19,TGTGCCAGTAGTCCTGGACAGGGAGGGACCCAGTACTTC,CASSPGQGGTQYF
NA,TRBJ1-5,TRBD1,TRBV5-5,TGTGCCAGCAGCTCTAACCGGGGACAGGGCCCAAATCAGCCCCAGCATTTT,CASSSNRGQGPNQPQHF
NA,TRBJ2-1,TRBD1,TRBV4-1,TGCGCCAGCAGCCACCCCGACAGGGCGGGTCAGTTCTTC,CASSHPDRAGQFF
NA,TRBJ2-2,TRBD1,TRBV5-1,TGCGCCAGCAGCCAGGGACAGGGAAAAGGGCGGGAGCTGTTTTTT,CASSQGQGKGRELFF
NA,TRBJ1-5,NA,TRBV11-2,TGTGCCAGCAGCTTAGGGATGGGGGGGCTCGCTCAGCCCCAGCATTTT,CASSLGMGGLAQPQHF
NA,TRBJ2-2,TRBD1,TRBV19,TGTGCCAGTAGTACCCCGGACAGGGGGCGGGGGAACACCGGGGAGCTGTTTTTT,CASSTPDRGRGNTGELFF
NA,TRBJ2-1,TRBD2,TRBV5-1,TGCGCCAGCAGCGCCACTAGCGTCGTCTACAATGAGCAGTTCTTC,CASSATSVVYNEQFF
NA,TRBJ2-7,TRBD1,TRBV9,TGTGCCAGCAGCGTAGGGAACACAGGGGGAGGCGACGAGCAGTACTTC,CASSVGNTGGGDEQYF
NA,TRBJ2-3,NA,TRBV27,TGTGCCAGCCAGAAAAGGGGGTTAGATACGCAGTATTTT,CASQKRGLDTQYF
NA,TRBJ1-5,NA,TRBV7-9,TGTGCCAGCAGCCGAGGGATTTACCAGCCCCAGCATTTT,CASSRGIYQPQHF
NA,TRBJ1-1,NA,TRBV10-3,TGTGCCATCCAACCGGACAGCCCCAACCGGGCTTTCTTT,CAIQPDSPNRAFF
NA,TRBJ1-5,NA,TRBV7-9,TGTGCCAGCAGCTCCGGGACACATTGGCCCCAGCATTTT,CASSSGTHWPQHF
once,TRBJ2-5,NA,TRBV11-2,TGTGCCAGCAGCTTAATCGGGACCAGACAGCGGGCCCAGTACTTC,CASSLIGTRQRAQYF
NA,TRBJ2-5,TRBD1,TRBV10-3,TGTGCCATCAGTGACCGGGACAGGTCGAGCCAAGAGACCCAGTACTTC,CAISDRDRSSQETQYF
NA,TRBJ2-1,NA,TRBV5-1,TGCGCCAGCAGCGTATCCTCATTAGACAGACCCTCCTACAATGAGCAGTTCTTC,CASSVSSLDRPSYNEQFF
NA,TRBJ2-7,NA,TRBV21-1,TGTGCCAGCAGCAAAGACGGGGTACAGTCCTACGAGCAGTACTTC,CASSKDGVQSYEQYF
NA,TRBJ2-7,NA,TRBV7-5,TGTGCCAGAAGCTTAGGACAGGGGTACGAGCAGTACTTC,CARSLGQGYEQYF
NA,TRBJ2-7,NA,TRBV11-2,TGTGCCAGCAGCTTAGATCAGGCGGGTATCTCCTACGAGCAGTACTTC,CASSLDQAGISYEQYF
few,TRBJ1-5,TRBD1,TRBV19,TGTGCCAGTAGACCAGACAGGGGCAATCAGCCCCAGCATTTT,CASRPDRGNQPQHF
NA,TRBJ1-2,NA,TRBV9,TGTGCCAGCAGCGTAGAGGACGGTGGCGGGGGTGGCTACACCTTC,CASSVEDGGGGGYTF
NA,TRBJ1-5,TRBD1,TRBV7-9,TGTGCCAGCAGCTTAGCGAGGGGACAGGGGGCTGTTGGGAATCAGCCCCAGCATTTT,CASSLARGQGAVGNQPQHF
NA,TRBJ2-5,NA,TRBV6-2/TRBV6-3,TGTGCCAGCAGCCCACTGGGCCTCCAAGAGACCCAGTACTTC,CASSPLGLQETQYF
NA,TRBJ2-1,NA,TRBV11-3,TGTGCCAGCAGCTTAGAAGACACCTCCTACAATGAGCAGTTCTTC,CASSLEDTSYNEQFF
NA,TRBJ1-4,NA,TRBV6-5,TGTGCCAGCAGCGGGGGGATCGGTACTAATGAAAAACTGTTTTTT,CASSGGIGTNEKLFF
NA,TRBJ2-7,TRBD2,TRBV5-8,TGTGCCAGCAGCTTCCTCGGACTAGCGGCCACTTCCTCCTACGAGCAGTACTTC,CASSFLGLAATSSYEQYF
NA,TRBJ2-1,TRBD2,TRBV5-1,TGCGCCAGCAGCTTGGCACTAGCGGGGGGGCTCAATGAGCAGTTCTTC,CASSLALAGGLNEQFF
NA,TRBJ1-2,TRBD1,TRBV6-5,TGTGCCAGCAGTCGAAGCCCAGGGGGCAGCTATGGCTACACCTTC,CASSRSPGGSYGYTF
few,TRBJ2-3,TRBD2,TRBV7-2,TGTGCCAGCAGCTGGACCCCGGGACTACGGGATACAGATACGCAGTATTTT,CASSWTPGLRDTDTQYF
NA,TRBJ2-5,NA,TRBV30,TGTGCCTTCAGTCCAGGGGGGCGTGGGCACCAAGAGACCCAGTACTTC,CAFSPGGRGHQETQYF
NA,TRBJ2-6,NA,TRBV3-1/TRBV3-2,TGTGCCAGCAGCCTAAACTCTGGGGCCAACGTCCTGACTTTC,CASSLNSGANVLTF
once,TRBJ1-3,NA,TRBV13,TGTGCCAGCAGCTTAAGCGCGGGCCTTAGCTCTGGAAACACCATATATTTT,CASSLSAGLSSGNTIYF
NA,TRBJ2-5,TRBD2,TRBV6-5,TGTGCCAGCAGTCCCCGACTAGCGGGGAAAGAGACCCAGTACTTC,CASSPRLAGKETQYF
NA,TRBJ1-1,NA,TRBV7-3,TGTGCCAGCAGCTTAAACGCAGGAAACACTGAAGCTTTCTTT,CASSLNAGNTEAFF
NA,TRBJ1-4,TRBD1,TRBV9,TGTGCCAGCAGCGCCCACAGGGGCAGTGAAAAACTGTTTTTT,CASSAHRGSEKLFF
NA,TRBJ2-5,NA,TRBV5-1,TGCGCCAGCAGCCCCGCGGGGACCCAAGAGACCCAGTACTTC,CASSPAGTQETQYF
NA,TRBJ2-1,NA,TRBV4-2,TGTGCCAGCAGCTCGCTGGCTGGGCAAACTTACAATGAGCAGTTCTTC,CASSSLAGQTYNEQFF
NA,TRBJ1-4,NA,TRBV6-5,TGTGCCAGCAGTCCCCCAGGAGGGGCCGGACTGTTTTTT,CASSPPGGAGLFF